Shown below are 10 T cell receptor beta chains from a single sample sequenced in a study of CD8+ T cells in alopecia areata. RNA extraction and reverse transcription yielded cDNA as sequencing template. Sequenced by immunoSEQ multiplex PCR; TCRdb stores in-frame clones only, minus some. The sample includes roughly 120,000 clones, roughly two fifths of them seen just once. Sample: CD4+ T cells sorted from blood. The receptors were sampled from a human donor with alopecia areata.

This rearrangement joins TRBV30 to TRBJ1-4; D gene unclear. V was clipped by 4 bases and J by 7 bases, with 16 bases between them. The germline V gene has CDR1 GTSNPN and CDR2 SVGIG (reference sequence). The CDR3 runs to 14 residues. CDR3 in amino acids: CAWKMDAWGEKLFF. The DNA of the CDR3 is TGTGCCTGGAAAATGGACGCCTGGGGTGAAAAACTGTTTTTT.

The chain joins TRBV7-8 to TRBJ2-5; 7 bases are shared with TRBD2. The trim removed 3 bases at V and 7 bases at J, leaving 11 bases unmatched. CDR1 and CDR2 from the germline V gene are SGHVS and FQNEAQ. This CDR3 region has 15 residues. The CDR3 DNA sequence: TGTGCCAGCAGCTTGGTTGGGACTACCGGTGGGACCCAGTACTTC. This sequence encodes CASSLVGTTGGTQYF.

This clone came up a few times. V is TRBV7-9 and J is TRBJ2-5; D not certain. The CDR3 extends over 13 amino acids. V lost 5 bases and J 4 bases, leaving 11 bases between the germline ends. CDR1 is SEHNR, CDR2 FQNEAQ, per germline (reference sequence). The CDR3 nucleotides are TGTGCCAGCAGCGCCTCAATCGGAGAGACCCAGTACTTC. Its translation: CASSASIGETQYF.

This chain links TRBV9 with TRBJ2-7; D is undetermined. The germline V gene encodes CDR1 SGDLS and CDR2 YYNGEE. V lost 4 bases and J 2 bases, leaving 19 bases between the germline ends. The CDR3 is made up of 16 amino acids. This CDR3 is CASSPKWQADTYEQYF. The CDR3 coding sequence is TGTGCCAGCAGCCCGAAGTGGCAGGCCGATACCTACGAGCAGTACTTC.

The CDR3 loop reads CSVDARTQDTQYF. For the CDR3, the DNA is TGCAGCGTTGACGCCAGGACCCAGGATACGCAGTATTTT. The rearrangement uses TRBV29-1 and TRBJ2-3; D remains ambiguous. From germline, CDR1 is SQVTM and CDR2 ANQGSEA. The V gene lost 3 bases and the J gene lost 6 bases, with 13 bases spanning the gap. The CDR3 contains 13 residues.

This clone was picked up a small number of times. The genes are TRBV27 and TRBJ1-1, with D perhaps matching TRBD1 (6 bases). V was cut by 6 bases and J by 3 bases, with 20 bases left in between. The V gene's germline CDR1 is MNHEY and CDR2 SMNVEV (reference sequence). The CDR3 loop spans 16 amino acids. This CDR3 is CASRVVGAGLDTEAFF. CDR3 DNA: TGTGCCAGCAGGGTGGTGGGGGCAGGGTTGGACACTGAAGCTTTCTTT.

The genes are TRBV29-1 and TRBJ1-2; weak D call: TRBD1 (6 bases). Germline lookup yields CDR1 SQVTM and CDR2 ANQGSEA. Trimming removed 2 bases at V and 4 bases at J, with 11 bases between. This CDR3 spans 13 amino acids. This CDR3 is CSVESTGSYGYTF. CDR3 coding DNA: TGCAGCGTTGAATCCACAGGGAGCTATGGCTACACCTTC.

The CDR3 protein is CASSLEQGLGYTF. For the CDR3, the DNA is TGTGCCAGCAGCTTAGAACAGGGGCTGGGCTACACCTTC. V usage is TRBV7-6 and J usage is TRBJ1-2, with TRBD1 matching 7 bases. Trimming cost V 1 base and J 8 bases; bases outside gene matches: 4. CDR3 length equals 13 residues. Germline loops: CDR1 SGHVS, CDR2 FNYEAQ. The whole variable domain, filled in from reference TRBV7-6 and TRBJ1-2, reads GAGVSQSPRYKVTKRGQDVALRCDPISGHVSLYWYRQALGQGPEFLTYFNYEAQQDKSGLPNDRFSAERPEGSISTLTIQRTEQRDSAMYRCASSLEQGLGYTFGSGTRLTVV.

About this clone itself: Other nucleotide sequences in the sample specify the same CDR3. The V and J genes are TRBV5-1 and TRBJ2-1; 11 bases are shared with TRBD2. This CDR3 has 15 amino acids. Germline CDR1 SGHRS, CDR2 YFSETQ. V lost 3 bases to trimming and J lost 3 bases; unmatched junction nucleotides: 2. The CDR3 bases are TGCGCCAGCAGCTCCGGGACTAGCGGCTACAATGAGCAGTTCTTC. Its protein product is CASSSGTSGYNEQFF.

The chain recombines TRBV5-6 with TRBJ1-2; D remains unclear. The CDR3 extends over 17 amino acids. V lost 2 bases, J lost 4 bases, and 21 bases lay in between. CDR1 is SGHDT, CDR2 YYEEEE, per germline. The CDR3 here is CASSFISAGGARYGYTF. In DNA, the CDR3 is TGTGCCAGCAGCTTTATTAGCGCTGGCGGCGCCCGCTATGGCTACACCTTC.